The clone carrying this T cell receptor (beta chain) was found a few times. Its antigen is as yet unknown. This record comes from a study of identical twins. Study conclusions and caveats: Out-of-frame alpha sequences shared by twins were enriched for low generation probability.

Germline V gene data show CDR1 as DFQATT and CDR2 as SNEGSKA (reference sequence). The J segment lost 1 base and the V segment lost 1 base, leaving 5 bases of the junction unmatched. This CDR3 has 16 residues. Unique molecular identifiers were in the cDNA, with template-switch universal primer binding. Via MiXCR, TCRdb re-called the 5' RACE reads, giving one row per CDR3 protein. The data show some 500,000 distinct CDR3 sequences, 11% to 15% seen once. These data were likewise used in another study, on yellow fever vaccine responses in identical twins.

The chain links TRBV20-1 to TRBJ2-1, with 9 positions matching TRBD2. The source is a woman in her late teens or twenties in good health. The sequencing input was CD4+ T cells sorted from blood. The CDR3 loop is CSARVPLAGSYNEQFF. DNA for the CDR3: TGCAGTGCTAGAGTCCCACTAGCGGGTTCCTACAATGAGCAGTTCTTC.